These 16 T cell receptor beta chains were sequenced from one sample in a study of T cells in Graves' hyperthyroidism and ophthalmopathy. Amplified TCR beta CDR3 regions derived from RNA transcripts. A set of HTBI primers served as the primers for a first-round RT-PCR of the TCR CDR3. TCRdb reanalysed the multiplex PCR reads using MiXCR and keeps one entry per CDR3 protein. Here the sample spans roughly 660,000 distinct CDR3 sequences, 17% being singletons. The specimen sequenced was blood. The receptor source for this set is a man aged 45-65 years with Graves' hyperthyroidism.

This clonotype came up a few times. This chain connects TRBV6-2 or TRBV6-3 to TRBJ2-1; no reliable D call. Trimming took 2 bases from V and 5 from J, leaving 25 bases between them. The CDR3 runs 19 residues. CDR1 is MNHEY and CDR2 is SVGEGT in the germline V gene. The CDR3 nucleotides are TGTGCCAGCAGTTACCCGACGCTCCGGACCCGACGCGCCGACAATGAGCAGTTCTTC. Translating gives CASSYPTLRTRRADNEQFF.

This clonotype has a count of ten or more. The J gene is TRBJ2-5, the V gene TRBV28; maybe TRBD2 (5 bases). CDR3 size: 15 residues. Trimming pared 4 bases from V and 6 bases from J, leaving 18 bases between. Per the germline V gene, CDR1 is MDHEN and CDR2 is SYDVKM. The CDR3 DNA sequence: TGTGCCAGCAGTTCCCTACGAGCGGCCGCTAAGACCCAGTACTTC. It codes for CASSSLRAAAKTQYF. Supplemented by reference TRBV28 and TRBJ2-5, the full variable domain reads DVKVTQSSRYLVKRTGEKVFLECVQDMDHENMFWYRQDPGLGLRLIYFSYDVKMKEKGDIPEGYSVSREKKERFSLILESASTNQTSMYLCASSSLRAAAKTQYFGPGTRLLVL.

V is TRBV6-2 or TRBV6-3 and J is TRBJ2-7; D is possibly TRBD2 (6 bases). V gave up 3 bases and J gave up 3 bases, with 18 bases separating them. This CDR3 comprises 16 residues. Looked up from germline, CDR1 is MNHEY and CDR2 is SVGEGT. The CDR3 sequence is CASSYTPYGTHYEQYF. Here the CDR3 DNA reads TGTGCCAGCAGTTATACCCCTTACGGGACTCACTACGAGCAGTACTTC.

This clonotype occurred many times. This chain connects TRBV5-1 to TRBJ2-1, with D perhaps TRBD1 or TRBD2 (5 bases each). Germline CDR1 and CDR2: SGHRS and YFSETQ. The V and J ends lost 3 bases and 5 bases respectively, with 9 bases between them. The CDR3 covers 13 residues. The DNA for the CDR3 is TGCGCCAGCAGCTCGGGGCAACACAATGAGCAGTTCTTC. Amino acid sequence: CASSSGQHNEQFF.

The chain couples TRBV6-6 to TRBJ2-4; the D gene is possibly TRBD2 (5 bases). Germline V gives CDR1 MNHNY, CDR2 SVGAGI (reference sequence). The V gene lost 0 bases and the J gene lost 7 bases, with 10 bases spanning the gap. The CDR3 contains 14 residues. The CDR3 reads CASSYSLEGNIQYF. CDR3 nucleotides: TGTGCCAGCAGTTACTCGCTAGAGGGCAACATTCAGTACTTC.

The chain links TRBV3-1 to TRBJ1-2; D is undetermined. V dropped 3 bases and J dropped 5 bases, with 16 bases sitting between them. CDR1 and CDR2 (germline): LGHDT, YNNKEL (reference sequence). The CDR3 consists of 15 residues. The CDR3 DNA reads TGTGCCAGCAGCCAGGAACGTCGACTGGGGTATGGCTACACCTTC. Translating gives CASSQERRLGYGYTF.

The chain employs TRBV7-9 and TRBJ2-7, with 7 bases aligning to TRBD2. This CDR3 spans 15 amino acids. CDR1 and CDR2 (germline): SEHNR, FQNEAQ (reference sequence). The V and J ends lost 7 bases and 1 base, in that order; junction bases with no gene match: 10. CDR3 protein: CASMTWAGASYEQYF. The CDR3 DNA is TGTGCCAGCATGACTTGGGCGGGAGCATCCTACGAGCAGTACTTC. Variable domain in full (rest from reference TRBV7-9 and TRBJ2-7): DTGVSQNPRHKITKRGQNVTFRCDPISEHNRLYWYRQTLGQGPEFLTYFQNEAQLEKSRLLSDRFSAERPKGSFSTLEIQRTEQGDSAMYLCASMTWAGASYEQYFGPGTRLTVT.

This clonotype was recorded a few times. The CDR3 loop reads CASSSVILGVTSGRAGNTGELFF. CDR3 DNA sequence: TGTGCCAGCAGTTCCGTGATCCTGGGCGTGACTAGCGGGAGGGCGGGGAACACCGGGGAGCTGTTTTTT. The gene calls are TRBV28 and TRBJ2-2; 14 nucleotides agree with TRBD2. V shed 4 bases and J 1 base; nucleotides not matched to a gene: 20. CDR3 length equals 23 residues. Germline CDR1 is MDHEN and CDR2 is SYDVKM.

The genes are TRBV28 and TRBJ1-6; no clear D. The CDR3 contains 16 residues. Germline V gene lookup returns CDR1 MDHEN and CDR2 SYDVKM. The V end lost 4 bases, the J end lost 0 bases, and 10 bases lay between the germline ends. The CDR3 spells CASSSGRSSYNSPLHF. The CDR3 nucleotides are TGTGCCAGCAGTTCAGGACGGAGCTCCTATAATTCACCCCTCCACTTT.

The V and J genes are TRBV20-1 and TRBJ2-7; D might be TRBD1 (5 bases). This CDR3 region has 14 residues. Germline V gene sequence: CDR1 DFQATT, CDR2 SNEGSKA (reference sequence). The V and J ends lost 3 bases and 2 bases respectively, with 14 bases between them. The CDR3 here is CSARYTGLAYEQYF. The CDR3 DNA reads as TGCAGTGCTAGGTATACAGGTTTGGCCTACGAGCAGTACTTC.

The genes are TRBV7-8 and TRBJ1-1; TRBD1 agrees at 11 bases. Germline-derived CDR1 and CDR2 are SGHVS and FQNEAQ. After removal of 3 bases from V and 4 bases from J, the junction contained 13 bases not matched to a gene. The CDR3 sequence is 18 residues long. CDR3 nucleotides: TGTGCCAGCAGCTTTCGGACTCGGACAGGGGGCGCGTTCACTGAAGCTTTCTTT. Translated: CASSFRTRTGGAFTEAFF.

The chain recombines TRBV10-3 with TRBJ1-2; D perhaps matches TRBD1 (5 bases). Germline assignment: CDR1 ENHRY and CDR2 SYGVKD. This CDR3 has 13 amino acids. The ends were cut back, 0 bases at V and 6 bases at J, with 8 bases in the middle. The CDR3: CAISESGGNGYTF. The CDR3 DNA is TGTGCCATCAGTGAGTCTGGGGGTAATGGCTACACCTTC.

This clonotype was detected many times. The chain couples TRBV2 to TRBJ2-2; 11 nucleotides align to TRBD1. The CDR3 spans 16 residues. Germline lookup yields CDR1 SNHLY and CDR2 FYNNEI. V lost 4 bases to trimming and J lost 4 bases; unmatched junction nucleotides: 5. This chain's CDR3 is CASSAEGTGGTGELFF. CDR3 bases: TGTGCCAGCAGTGCGGAGGGGACAGGGGGCACCGGGGAGCTGTTTTTT.

In its sample, this clonotype was seen many times. The chain is built from TRBV28 and TRBJ2-2; D gene unclear. The CDR3 has 14 residues. Between the trimmed V and J ends, which lost 5 bases and 0 bases, there was a span of 7 bases. Germline-derived CDR1 and CDR2 are MDHEN and SYDVKM. Here the CDR3 DNA reads TGTGCCAGCAGTGTCCAACCGAACACCGGGGAGCTGTTTTTT. This translates into CASSVQPNTGELFF.

In its sample, this clonotype was seen many times. J is TRBJ2-5 and V is TRBV7-9; unclear D gene. The germline V and J ends were trimmed by 5 bases and 4 bases, with 5 bases remaining between them. This CDR3 has 11 amino acids. Germline V gene lookup returns CDR1 SEHNR and CDR2 FQNEAQ (reference sequence). This CDR3 is CASSVSETQYF. In DNA form, the CDR3 reads TGTGCCAGCAGCGTCTCAGAGACCCAGTACTTC.

This clonotype was seen at least ten times. V usage is TRBV5-1 and J usage is TRBJ2-7; 8 nucleotides line up with TRBD1. V dropped 3 bases and J dropped 5; count of bases not matched to a gene: 7. The CDR3 is 14 residues long. The V gene's germline CDR1 is SGHRS and CDR2 YFSETQ. CDR3 amino acids: CASSSGQAPHEQYF. The CDR3 DNA sequence: TGCGCCAGCAGCTCGGGACAGGCTCCCCACGAGCAGTACTTC. Together with reference TRBV5-1 and TRBJ2-7, the CDR3 gives the full variable domain: KAGVTQTPRYLIKTRGQQVTLSCSPISGHRSVSWYQQTPGQGLQFLFEYFSETQRNKGNFPGRFSGRQFSNSRSEMNVSTLELGDSALYLCASSSGQAPHEQYFGPGTRLTVT.